This T cell receptor (beta chain) was recorded in a study of blood T cell repertoires in COVID-19. On the study more broadly: Samples representing acute and convalescent COVID-19 were sourced from the United States, Italy and Spain. Nucleic acid was either cDNA or gDNA, and it came from T cells, B-cell-depleted T cells, or PBMCs.

Original methodology: Reference gene primer amplification in the assay estimated nucleated cell counts. Assay used: immunoSEQ multiplex PCR; TCRdb lists only in-frame clones, some missing. Clonal size and the V and J genes are those of that table, whereas D and trimming came from the DNA. This sample carries 200,000 to 250,000 clones, approximately 80% of them seen once, and the ten largest clones take about 1.9%. Source material: peripheral blood. This receptor was identified in a man aged 30 to 45 who had recovered from COVID-19.

DNA for the CDR3: TGTGCCAGCAGCGTAGGTGGGACAGGCGAGTCACCCCTCCACTTT. Its translation: CASSVGGTGESPLHF. The chain joins TRBV9 to TRBJ1-6, with 8 bases identical to TRBD1. Trimming at V came to 0 bases and at J to 10 bases, leaving 6 bases not matched to a gene. The CDR3 length is 15 residues. Germline CDR1 and CDR2: SGDLS and YYNGEE.